The 24 T cell receptor beta chains presented below share a single source sample, sequenced in a study of tumor T cells in aggressive B-cell lymphoma. Here immunoSEQ multiplex PCR was the method, and the copy in TCRdb shows in-frame clones only, minus some. The table lists 9,000 to 13,000 clones, 70% to 90% of them singletons. Sequenced sample: tumor tissue. The receptors here all came from an adult with diffuse large B cell lymphoma.

J is TRBJ2-5 and V is TRBV10-3; 9 bases map to TRBD2. The J call is uncertain, as TRBJ2-7 better fits the DNA end. The germline gives CDR1 ENHRY, CDR2 SYGVKD. The CDR3 consists of 14 residues. The CDR3 sequence is CAISETSGIYEQYF. CDR3 DNA sequence: TGTGCCATCAGCGAGACTAGCGGCATCTACGAGCAGTACTTC.

J is TRBJ1-5 and V is TRBV11-2, with D maybe TRBD1 (6 bases). CDR3 length: 14 residues. V was trimmed by 5 bases and J by 5 bases, leaving 13 bases between them. Per the germline V gene, CDR1 is SGHAT and CDR2 is FQNNGV. CDR3 DNA: TGTGCCAGCAGCCCTTCGACAGGATATCAGCCCCAGCATTTT. Its protein is CASSPSTGYQPQHF.

The chain is built from TRBV6-5 and TRBJ2-7; 7 bases match TRBD1. The CDR3 runs 14 residues. Per the germline V gene, CDR1 is MNHEY and CDR2 is SVGAGI. V shed 2 bases and J 1 base; nucleotides not matched to a gene: 2. Written as DNA, the CDR3 is TGTGCCAGCAGTTACCGGGGACAGTCCTACGAGCAGTACTTC. This gives the protein CASSYRGQSYEQYF.

The rearrangement links TRBV11-2 to TRBJ1-1, with D uncertain. V was shortened by 2 bases and J by 1 base, with 5 bases between the two germline ends. Germline CDR1 reads SGHAT; CDR2 reads FQNNGV. This CDR3 is built from 13 residues. CDR3 loop: CASSLSTNTEAFF. The CDR3 nucleotides are TGTGCCAGCAGCTTAAGCACGAACACTGAAGCTTTCTTT.

The chain employs TRBV11-1 and TRBJ2-7; D unclear. Germline CDR1 SGHAT, CDR2 FQDESV (reference sequence). The CDR3 covers 14 residues. V lost 7 bases and J 1 base, leaving 14 bases between the germline ends. CDR3 region: CASMETGLSYEQYF. The CDR3 DNA reads as TGTGCCAGCATGGAGACCGGCCTTTCCTACGAGCAGTACTTC.

This clone was seen a few times. The V call is TRBV5-4, the J call TRBJ2-1; D not certain. The CDR3 covers 15 residues. V was shortened by 5 bases and J by 0 bases, with 12 bases between the two germline ends. CDR1 SGHNT and CDR2 YYREEE come from the germline V gene (reference sequence). CDR3 amino acids: CASSGDLSSYNEQFF. CDR3 bases: TGTGCCAGCAGTGGAGACCTGAGCTCCTACAATGAGCAGTTCTTC.

The rearrangement joins TRBV9 to TRBJ2-7; 7 bases fit TRBD2. Per the germline V gene, CDR1 is SGDLS and CDR2 is YYNGEE. The CDR3 length is 14 residues. Germline trimming cut 7 bases from V and 8 bases from J; bases unmatched to any gene: 15. CDR3 DNA: TGTGCCAGCTCACGGCGCGGAGAGGGAGGGAAGCAGTACTTC. Residues: CASSRRGEGGKQYF.

The V gene is TRBV10-3, the J gene TRBJ2-7; a possible D gene is TRBD2 (5 bases). Per the germline V gene, CDR1 is ENHRY and CDR2 is SYGVKD. Trimming took 10 bases from V and 2 from J, leaving 15 bases between them. The CDR3 runs to 13 residues. The CDR3 DNA reads as TGTGCCACAGCATCCAACGGGGCCTACGAGCAGTACTTC. Translating it yields CATASNGAYEQYF.

The chain joins TRBV7-9 to TRBJ2-6, with 8 bases lining up with TRBD2. The CDR3 spans 16 residues. CDR1 is SEHNR, CDR2 FQNEAQ, per germline (reference sequence). V gave up 8 bases and J gave up 0 bases; unmatched junction bases: 6. The CDR3, as DNA: TGTGCCAGCCCTGGGCTAGCGGGCTCTGGGGCCAACGTCCTGACTTTC. Translation gives CASPGLAGSGANVLTF.

The chain couples TRBV10-3 to TRBJ2-7, with D maybe TRBD2 (6 bases). Trimming removed 4 bases at V and 5 bases at J, with 21 bases between. Looked up from germline, CDR1 is ENHRY and CDR2 is SYGVKD. The CDR3 spans 16 residues. CDR3 loop: CAISVAKGTPSHEQYF. In nucleotides, the CDR3 is TGTGCCATCAGTGTGGCTAAGGGGACTCCCTCGCACGAGCAGTACTTC.

This sequence joins TRBV27 and TRBJ2-3, with 7 bases that match TRBD2. Trimming at V came to 6 bases and at J to 0 bases, leaving 9 bases not matched to a gene. Germline V gives CDR1 MNHEY, CDR2 SMNVEV (reference sequence). The CDR3 is 16 residues long. The CDR3 DNA is TGTGCCAGCAGCCAACAAGGACTAGTCAGCACAGATACGCAGTATTTT. Residues: CASSQQGLVSTDTQYF.

About this clone itself: This specimen includes other DNA sequences encoding the same CDR3. In DNA form, the CDR3 reads TGTGCCAGCAGTTACTCCAAGCGGGAGACGTCATACGAGCAGTACTTC. This sequence encodes CASSYSKRETSYEQYF. The chain combines TRBV6-6 with TRBJ2-7; 8 nucleotides align to TRBD2. This CDR3 has 16 residues. CDR1 and CDR2 (germline): MNHNY, SVGAGI (reference sequence). Unmatched junction bases numbered 8, after V lost 0 bases and J lost 4 bases.

This sequence joins TRBV27 and TRBJ1-5; D is uncertain. Germline V gives CDR1 MNHEY, CDR2 SMNVEV (reference sequence). V lost 2 bases to trimming and J lost 11 bases, with 13 bases between them. The CDR3 spans 13 residues. DNA of the CDR3: TGTGCCAGCAGTTTAGGTCTGGGAGACGCCCAGCATTTT. This translates into CASSLGLGDAQHF.

V gene TRBV30 combines with J gene TRBJ2-3, with D possibly being TRBD2 (5 bases). V was shortened by 3 bases and J by 1 base, with 17 bases between the two germline ends. Germline V gene lookup returns CDR1 GTSNPN and CDR2 SVGIG (reference sequence). The CDR3 covers 16 residues. The CDR3 sequence: CAWRRDHGRGTDTQYF. Here the CDR3 DNA reads TGTGCCTGGAGGAGGGATCACGGCCGCGGCACAGATACGCAGTATTTT.

The J gene is TRBJ1-2, the V gene TRBV5-1; D possibly corresponds to TRBD1 (6 bases). Per the germline V gene, CDR1 is SGHRS and CDR2 is YFSETQ. V lost 2 bases, J lost 8 bases, and 13 bases lay in between. This CDR3 region has 13 residues. The CDR3 loop reads CASSFGGPAGYTF. CDR3 nucleotide sequence: TGCGCCAGCAGCTTCGGGGGGCCAGCGGGCTACACCTTC.

The chain combines TRBV28 with TRBJ2-5; D may be TRBD1 (5 bases). The better agreement between TRBJ2-7 and the DNA end casts doubt on the J call. The CDR3 is 15 amino acids. Per the germline V gene, CDR1 is MDHEN and CDR2 is SYDVKM. As DNA, the CDR3 is TGTGCCAGCAGTCCGCCGACAGTATCCAACTACGAGCAGTACTTC. Encoded protein: CASSPPTVSNYEQYF.

This chain connects TRBV7-9 to TRBJ2-6, with D maybe TRBD1 (6 bases). This CDR3 has 14 residues. The V end was cut by 8 bases, the J end by 0 bases, with 8 bases between. CDR1 is SEHNR, CDR2 FQNEAQ, per germline (reference sequence). CDR3 bases: TGTGCCAGCCAGGGGCTCTCTGGGGCCAACGTCCTGACTTTC. Translating it yields CASQGLSGANVLTF.

The chain carries TRBV6-5 and TRBJ2-7; D gene unclear. V dropped 4 bases and J dropped 3 bases, with 13 bases sitting between them. Germline V gene lookup returns CDR1 MNHEY and CDR2 SVGAGI. This CDR3 region has 14 residues. The CDR3 region has the DNA TGTGCCAGCAGTTCACACCAGAGAGGCTACGAGCAGTACTTC. Protein product: CASSSHQRGYEQYF.

The DNA of the CDR3 is TGTGCCAGCTCACCGACAATCGGGACGAGCGGGGCCTCGAGGACCGGGGAGCTGTTTTTT. The encoded protein is CASSPTIGTSGASRTGELFF. V and J are TRBV18 and TRBJ2-2; TRBD2 matches 7 bases. The germline CDR1 and CDR2 sequences are KGHSH and LQKENI. After removal of 3 bases from V and 5 bases from J, the junction contained 21 bases not matched to a gene. There are 20 residues in the CDR3.

This clone is a singleton in its sample. The V and J genes are TRBV6-1 and TRBJ1-4; 9 nucleotides agree with TRBD1. The CDR3 contains 13 residues. Unmatched junction bases numbered 6, after V lost 8 bases and J lost 8 bases. The germline CDR1 and CDR2 sequences are MNHNS and SASEGT. The CDR3 DNA follows: TGTGCCAGCTCCGGGACAGGGCAGGAAAAACTGTTTTTT. Translating gives CASSGTGQEKLFF.

This chain uses TRBV11-3 with TRBJ2-7, with D maybe TRBD1 (5 bases). Germline-derived CDR1 and CDR2 are SGHNT and YENEEA. Trimming took 2 bases from V and 5 from J, leaving 10 bases between them. The CDR3 contains 13 residues. CDR3 protein: CASSLHQGNEQYF. CDR3 coding DNA: TGTGCCAGCAGCTTACATCAGGGCAACGAGCAGTACTTC.

This CDR3 is CSVAGFRSEAFF. The CDR3 DNA reads as TGCAGCGTAGCAGGGTTTCGCTCTGAAGCTTTCTTT. The genes are TRBV29-1 and TRBJ1-1; D perhaps matches TRBD1 (5 bases). Germline V gene lookup returns CDR1 SQVTM and CDR2 ANQGSEA. There are 12 residues in the CDR3. V lost 6 bases and J 6 bases, leaving 14 bases between the germline ends.

The chain joins TRBV15 to TRBJ2-3, with 8 nucleotides matching TRBD2. Trimming at V came to 5 bases and at J to 3 bases, leaving 19 bases not matched to a gene. The CDR3 runs to 19 residues. Per germline, CDR1 LNHNV and CDR2 YYDKDF (reference sequence). The CDR3 reads CATSPNQRERGLGTDTQYF. CDR3 DNA: TGTGCCACCAGCCCAAACCAGCGGGAGCGGGGCCTGGGAACAGATACGCAGTATTTT.

This chain connects TRBV6-6 to TRBJ1-2; D perhaps matches TRBD1 (5 bases). In germline, CDR1 is MNHNY, CDR2 SVGAGI (reference sequence). The CDR3 is 15 residues long. V gave up 4 bases and J gave up 4 bases, with 16 bases separating them. The CDR3 reads CASSFEGGDLYGYTF. Here the CDR3 DNA reads TGTGCCAGCAGTTTTGAAGGAGGGGACCTCTATGGCTACACCTTC.